This T cell receptor beta chain was documented in a study of OX40 agonist ivuxolimab in advanced cancers. Study summary: Ivuxolimab, which is an agonistic anti-OX40 (CD134) antibody, was administered to the patients. General observations from the study: Among T cells, CD8+ cells averaged more expanded clones than CD4+ cells.

If patients had autoimmune disease history or systemic immunosuppression, they were excluded. Trimming removed 1 base from V and 2 bases from J, with 6 bases in between. This CDR3 has 13 amino acids. The V gene's germline CDR1 is SGHRS and CDR2 YFSETQ. Clones were read by immunoSEQ multiplex PCR, and TCRdb kept only the in-frame ones, dropping some. The repertoire includes about 58,000 clones, about 82% of them detected once, and around 0.99% sits in the top ten. Turning to this clone: The antigen remains unidentified.

The TCR was taken from an adult with an advanced solid tumor such as melanoma, head and neck, liver or kidney cancer. Here the sequenced sample was CD4+ or CD8+ T cells sorted from blood, taken in a trial of the OX40 agonist ivuxolimab. The rearrangement uses TRBV5-1 and TRBJ1-2; D ambiguous. The CDR3 here is CASSLSRNYGYTF. The CDR3 DNA reads TGCGCCAGCAGCTTGTCACGGAACTATGGCTACACCTTC.